Here is one T cell receptor beta chain with its context. It was with random hexamers that about 0.45 to 1 ug RNA was reverse transcribed. The amplification used immunoSEQ multiplex PCR on TCR beta CDR3; it spanned 54 Vbeta and 13 Jbeta. TCRdb called the immunoSEQ multiplex PCR reads again in MiXCR, with one record for every CDR3 protein. The data hold about 130,000 distinct CDR3 sequences, with 75% to 90% observed a single time. Peripheral blood CD8+ and CD4+ T cells were profiled by TCR beta sequencing. The patients serving as multiple sclerosis controls were treatment-naive. They had stable or active relapsing-remitting disease and fulfilled revised McDonald criteria. V was cut by 8 bases and J by 5 bases, with 21 bases left in between. Germline V gene data show CDR1 as SNHLY and CDR2 as FYNNEI. CDR3 length equals 15 residues. The data originate from a study of CD8 T cells in Susac syndrome.

Sequenced: CD8+ T cells from PBMCs. The clonotype was recovered from a human donor with multiple sclerosis. V and J are TRBV2 and TRBJ1-2; possibly TRBD1 for D (5 bases). For the CDR3, the DNA is TGTGCCAGCTGTCCCGCGGACACTTTTTGGTATGGCTACACCTTC. This gives the protein CASCPADTFWYGYTF.